Sequencing of this T cell receptor (beta chain) was carried out in a study of cytomegalovirus exposure and HLA in healthy donors. Findings of the study overall: Based on reports, TCR beta sequences accurately predicted HLA-A and HLA-B alleles for most subjects.

Concerning this clone itself: The antigen is unknown.

PCR involved 60 Vbeta and 13 Jbeta primers. Data came from immunoSEQ multiplex PCR; TCRdb stores just in-frame clones and leaves some out. The profile covers about 110,000 clones, with approximately 60% appearing a single time and about 2.2% taken by the ten largest. V was clipped by 4 bases and J by 7 bases; unmatched bases: 8. Germline CDR1 MNHNS, CDR2 SASEGT. This CDR3 region has 16 residues. This clonotype was obtained from a woman aged 30 to 39 in good health and CMV-seronegative. The sequenced sample was PBMCs. The rearrangement uses TRBV6-1 and TRBJ2-1, with TRBD2 identical over 12 bases. The CDR3 protein is CASSGTSGIPRNEQFF. DNA for the CDR3: TGTGCCAGCAGTGGGACTAGCGGGATTCCTAGGAATGAGCAGTTCTTC.